This T cell receptor beta chain was obtained from a study of CD8+ T cells in alopecia areata. About the study: Percent affected scalp area, the SALT score, rated treated patients' severity.

Once RNA had been extracted, it was reverse transcribed into cDNA to act as the sequencing template. Profiled with immunoSEQ multiplex PCR; TCRdb holds only in-frame clones, not every one. Here the sample spans about 210,000 clones, about 64% being singletons. The study, taken as a whole, reports: Higher clonality was seen in lesional scalp than in normal scalp, especially in alopecia totalis/universalis. The treated group had a single nonresponder, limiting CD8+ expansion-response conclusions.

Germline V gene lookup returns CDR1 MNHNY and CDR2 SVGAGI (reference sequence). The length of the CDR3 is 16 residues. The J segment lost 6 bases and the V segment lost 2 bases, leaving 7 bases of the junction unmatched. The treatment: oral pan-JAK inhibitor, 5-10 mg twice daily. Peripheral blood and lesional scalp punch biopsies came from alopecia areata patients. This clone was seen only once. Its specificity is unknown. This sequence originates from a human donor with alopecia areata. This chain connects TRBV6-6 to TRBJ2-2; 9 nucleotides agree with TRBD1. This specimen was CD4+ T cells sorted from blood, taken at week 4, from a patient treated with tofacitinib. The CDR3 reads CASSYQTGGVSGELFF. Here the CDR3 DNA reads TGTGCCAGCAGTTACCAAACAGGGGGCGTCTCCGGGGAGCTGTTTTTT.